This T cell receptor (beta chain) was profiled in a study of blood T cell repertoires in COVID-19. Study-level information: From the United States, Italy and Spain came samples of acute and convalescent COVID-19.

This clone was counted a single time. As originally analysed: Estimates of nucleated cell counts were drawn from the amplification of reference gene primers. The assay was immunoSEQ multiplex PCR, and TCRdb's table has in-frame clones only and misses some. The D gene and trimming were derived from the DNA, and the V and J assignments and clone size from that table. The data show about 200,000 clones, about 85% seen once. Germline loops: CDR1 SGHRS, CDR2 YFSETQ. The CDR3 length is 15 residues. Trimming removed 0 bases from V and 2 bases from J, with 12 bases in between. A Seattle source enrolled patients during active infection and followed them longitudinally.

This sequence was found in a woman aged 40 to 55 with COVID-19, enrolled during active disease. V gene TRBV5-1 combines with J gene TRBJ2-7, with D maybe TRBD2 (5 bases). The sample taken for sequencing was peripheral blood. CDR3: CASSLAVDLTYEQYF. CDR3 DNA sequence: TGCGCCAGCAGCTTGGCCGTGGACTTGACCTACGAGCAGTACTTC.